What follows are 32 T cell receptor beta chains derived from one specimen sequenced in a study of shared clonotypes between healthy human individuals. Clones were sequenced by immunoSEQ multiplex PCR, and TCRdb holds only the in-frame ones, with some missing. The sample has 2 million to 3 million clones; 85% to 95% are singletons. The sequenced sample consisted of naive CD4+ T cells sorted from blood. The subset here: CD45RA+ positively selected. The origin of the receptors is a man younger than 35 in good health.

A note on this clone: Mismatch with germline at one junction end may stem from a read error. The rearrangement joins TRBV27 to TRBJ2-2; D possibly matches TRBD1 or TRBD2 (6 bases each). Germline CDR1 reads MNHEY; CDR2 reads SMNVEV (reference sequence). There are 17 residues in the CDR3. CDR3 loop: CASSFRGGPQNTGELFF. The CDR3 coding sequence is TGCGCCAGCAGTTTTAGAGGGGGGCCCCAGAACACCGGGGAGCTGTTTTTT.

In its sample, this clone was seen once. The rearrangement joins TRBV9 to TRBJ2-7, with 10 bases identical to TRBD2. Trimming at V came to 0 bases and at J to 4 bases, leaving 10 bases not matched to a gene. The CDR3 has 17 amino acids. Germline-derived CDR1 and CDR2 are SGDLS and YYNGEE. CDR3 DNA: TGTGCCAGCAGCGTAGGGGTAGCGGGAGGACCCATTTACGAGCAGTACTTC. Encoded protein: CASSVGVAGGPIYEQYF.

This chain joins TRBV30 and TRBJ2-3; D may match TRBD1 or TRBD2 (5 bases each). The CDR3 consists of 15 residues. Germline V gene lookup returns CDR1 GTSNPN and CDR2 SVGIG (reference sequence). The ends were cut back, 2 bases at V and 1 base at J, with 13 bases in the middle. In DNA, the CDR3 is TGTGCCTGGAGTTGGGACCAACGGGGCACAGATACGCAGTATTTT. Translation: CAWSWDQRGTDTQYF.

This chain connects TRBV4-3 to TRBJ1-1, with D unclear. Trimming removed 5 bases at V and 1 base at J, with 11 bases between. Per germline, CDR1 LGHNA and CDR2 YSLEER. This CDR3 is built from 14 residues. The CDR3 DNA is TGCGCCAGCAGCTTACAGCCCCAGAACACTGAAGCTTTCTTT. Its translation: CASSLQPQNTEAFF.

The rearrangement links TRBV19 to TRBJ2-4; TRBD1 aligns across 8 bases. The CDR3 contains 14 residues. Losses at the gene ends were 3 bases for V and 6 bases for J; bases not matched to a gene: 4. Germline V gives CDR1 LNHDA, CDR2 SQIVND (reference sequence). The CDR3 here is CASSIGGQVNIQYF. The DNA for the CDR3 is TGTGCCAGTAGTATTGGGGGACAGGTAAACATTCAGTACTTC.

V usage is TRBV9 and J usage is TRBJ1-2; TRBD1 is a possible D gene (6 bases). V lost 0 bases and J 0 bases, leaving 15 bases between the germline ends. The CDR3 runs to 17 residues. The germline gives CDR1 SGDLS, CDR2 YYNGEE. The CDR3 bases are TGTGCCAGCAGCGTAGGAGGGACAACGCTAGCTAACTATGGCTACACCTTC. Translation gives CASSVGGTTLANYGYTF.

V gene TRBV19 combines with J gene TRBJ1-3, with TRBD1 as a possible D gene (5 bases). The CDR3 sequence is 16 residues long. V was cut by 8 bases and J by 0 bases, with 17 bases left in between. Germline CDR1 and CDR2: LNHDA and SQIVND (reference sequence). In DNA form, the CDR3 reads TGTGCCAGTGGAAGGGACCCCTCAAACTCTGGAAACACCATATATTTT. Its translation is CASGRDPSNSGNTIYF.

The chain recombines TRBV14 with TRBJ2-7; D ambiguous. This CDR3 contains 14 residues. The V end lost 3 bases, the J end lost 3 bases, and 12 bases lay between the germline ends. Germline-derived CDR1 and CDR2 are SGHDN and FVKESK. The CDR3 DNA reads as TGTGCCAGCAGCCACGTCGTTTTTGGCTACGAGCAGTACTTC. Protein: CASSHVVFGYEQYF.

This rearrangement joins TRBV14 to TRBJ2-7; 8 nucleotides match TRBD2. The V gene end was trimmed by 0 bases and the J gene end by 0 bases; junction bases not matched to a gene: 4. Looked up from germline, CDR1 is SGHDN and CDR2 is FVKESK. This CDR3 is 16 amino acids long. The CDR3 reads CASSQDSGKSSYEQYF. CDR3 in DNA: TGTGCCAGCAGCCAAGATAGCGGGAAGAGCTCCTACGAGCAGTACTTC.

V is TRBV6-5 and J is TRBJ1-4, with 8 bases that match TRBD1. The CDR3 is 16 residues long. The germline CDR1 and CDR2 sequences are MNHEY and SVGAGI. V was pared by 0 bases and J by 7 bases, with 7 bases of the junction left unmatched. The CDR3 DNA sequence: TGTGCCAGCAGTTACTCGACAGGGGAAAGGAGTGAAAAACTGTTTTTT. Its protein product is CASSYSTGERSEKLFF.

The CDR3 nucleotides read TGTGCCAGCAGCTTGGCCGGGACCTATGGCTACACCTTC. This codes for CASSLAGTYGYTF. This chain connects TRBV7-2 to TRBJ1-2; the D gene is possibly TRBD1 (5 bases). Trimming left V 3 bases short and J 4 bases short, with 9 bases between. The germline V gene encodes CDR1 SGHTA and CDR2 FQGNSA. The CDR3 has 13 amino acids.

The chain combines TRBV9 with TRBJ2-2; D call uncertain. Germline V gene sequence: CDR1 SGDLS, CDR2 YYNGEE. V shed 2 bases and J shed 4 bases, with 18 bases lying between them. The length of the CDR3 is 17 residues. The CDR3 region has the DNA TGTGCCAGCAGCGTCTTTCCCTTAGGGCAGGTCACCGGGGAGCTGTTTTTT. This translates into CASSVFPLGQVTGELFF.

V gene TRBV9 combines with J gene TRBJ2-1, with D perhaps matching TRBD2 (6 bases). The V gene lost 4 bases and the J gene lost 5 bases, with 16 bases spanning the gap. The germline V gene encodes CDR1 SGDLS and CDR2 YYNGEE. This CDR3 has 15 amino acids. For the CDR3, the DNA is TGTGCCAGCAGCTTGATGGGGACTCCAGACAATGAGCAGTTCTTC. Its protein product is CASSLMGTPDNEQFF. The variable domain in full, completed from reference TRBV9 and TRBJ2-1, reads DSGVTQTPKHLITATGQRVTLRCSPRSGDLSVYWYQQSLDQGLQFLIQYYNGEERAKGNILERFSAQQFPDLHSELNLSSLELGDSALYFCASSLMGTPDNEQFFGPGTRLTVL.

This chain uses TRBV7-9 with TRBJ1-4, with D hard to call. Germline CDR1 is SEHNR and CDR2 is FQNEAQ (reference sequence). This CDR3 has 16 amino acids. Trimming removed 5 bases from V and 5 bases from J, with 18 bases in between. The CDR3 loop reads CASSRSYTGQNEKLFF. The CDR3 region has the DNA TGTGCCAGCAGCCGATCCTACACGGGTCAAAATGAAAAACTGTTTTTT.

The rearrangement joins TRBV7-9 to TRBJ2-3, with 8 positions matching TRBD2. Germline-derived CDR1 and CDR2 are SEHNR and FQNEAQ (reference sequence). Trimming took 2 bases from V and 5 from J; bases not matched to a gene: 9. This CDR3 has 16 amino acids. CDR3 region: CASSLSAGGALDTQYF. CDR3 nucleotide sequence: TGTGCCAGCAGCTTATCGGCCGGGGGGGCCCTAGATACGCAGTATTTT.

DNA for the CDR3: TGTGCCAGCAGCCGCGACAGGATCTACGAGCAGTACTTC. It yields the protein CASSRDRIYEQYF. The chain has TRBV7-9 and TRBJ2-7; the D gene is possibly TRBD1 (6 bases). Germline assignment: CDR1 SEHNR and CDR2 FQNEAQ (reference sequence). The CDR3 is 13 residues long. Trimming left V 5 bases short and J 3 bases short, with 11 bases between.

The rearrangement joins TRBV6-1 to TRBJ2-2, with TRBD2 matching over 7 bases. Trimming at V came to 1 base and at J to 3 bases, leaving 8 bases not matched to a gene. Germline assignment: CDR1 MNHNS and CDR2 SASEGT. The CDR3 is made up of 17 amino acids. As DNA, the CDR3 is TGTGCCAGCAGTGAAGTATCCCTAGCGGCTTACACCGGGGAGCTGTTTTTT. Translation: CASSEVSLAAYTGELFF.

The V call is TRBV5-6, the J call TRBJ1-5; 7 positions agree with TRBD1. CDR1 is SGHDT and CDR2 is YYEEEE in the germline V gene. J lost 0 bases, V lost 3 bases, and 9 bases had no gene match. This CDR3 is built from 17 residues. DNA for the CDR3: TGTGCCAGCAGCTCCTCCGGGACAGTTTATAGCAATCAGCCCCAGCATTTT. This codes for CASSSSGTVYSNQPQHF.

The chain couples TRBV30 to TRBJ1-2, with a tentative D call TRBD1 (5 bases). Germline loops: CDR1 GTSNPN, CDR2 SVGIG (reference sequence). This CDR3 contains 15 residues. V was cut by 3 bases and J by 8 bases, with 22 bases left in between. The CDR3 DNA follows: TGTGCCTGGAGAGGGAAACAGGAGCCCCGCCGCGGCTACACCTTC. Encoded protein: CAWRGKQEPRRGYTF.

The V and J genes are TRBV19 and TRBJ1-4; D not resolved. Germline V gene lookup returns CDR1 LNHDA and CDR2 SQIVND (reference sequence). The length of the CDR3 is 16 residues. V lost 5 bases and J lost 2, with 15 bases in between. The CDR3 here is CASSPWPKRTNEKLFF. As DNA, the CDR3 is TGTGCCAGTAGTCCTTGGCCCAAGAGGACTAATGAAAAACTGTTTTTT.

The CDR3 nucleotides read TGCGCCAGCAGCTTGGGGCCAGTGAACGGACAAGAGACCCAGTACTTC. The encoded protein is CASSLGPVNGQETQYF. The chain recombines TRBV5-1 with TRBJ2-5; D ambiguous. The germline CDR1 and CDR2 sequences are SGHRS and YFSETQ. Trimming stripped 0 bases from V and 2 bases from J, with 14 bases between. This CDR3 has 16 amino acids.

The V call is TRBV30, the J call TRBJ1-1, with 8 bases identical to TRBD1. CDR1 and CDR2 (germline): GTSNPN, SVGIG (reference sequence). This CDR3 has 15 residues. Germline trimming cut 4 bases from V and 4 bases from J; bases unmatched to any gene: 11. The CDR3 here is CAWIRTGKGSTEAFF. DNA for the CDR3: TGTGCCTGGATTCGGACAGGGAAGGGGAGCACTGAAGCTTTCTTT.

This clone turned up a few times. Within the sample, other DNA sequences also encode this same CDR3. V usage is TRBV18 and J usage is TRBJ2-1; a weak D match, TRBD2 (6 bases). The CDR3 length is 13 residues. Germline lookup yields CDR1 KGHSH and CDR2 LQKENI. Trimming removed 3 bases from V and 7 bases from J, with 10 bases in between. CDR3 in amino acids: CASSPGLQNEQFF. DNA of the CDR3: TGTGCCAGCTCACCGGGACTCCAAAATGAGCAGTTCTTC. Full variable domain (remainder filled in from reference TRBV18 and TRBJ2-1): NAGVMQNPRHLVRRRGQEARLRCSPMKGHSHVYWYRQLPEEGLKFMVYLQKENIIDESGMPKERFSAEFPKEGPSILRIQQVVRGDSAAYFCASSPGLQNEQFFGPGTRLTVL.

This chain uses TRBV5-8 with TRBJ2-7, with D perhaps matching TRBD1 (6 bases). The ends were cut back, 4 bases at V and 4 bases at J, with 12 bases in the middle. The CDR3 is made up of 13 amino acids. CDR1 and CDR2 (germline): SGHTS, YDEGEE. This chain's CDR3 is CASSLSDRYEQYF. CDR3 DNA: TGTGCCAGCAGCCTCTCCGACAGGTACGAGCAGTACTTC.

This sequence joins TRBV5-1 and TRBJ2-1; a possible D gene is TRBD1 (5 bases). This CDR3 has 17 amino acids. Germline CDR1 reads SGHRS; CDR2 reads YFSETQ. V shed 0 bases and J shed 2 bases, with 15 bases lying between them. The CDR3, as DNA: TGCGCCAGCAGCTTGGTGCCCAACAGGAACCCCTACAATGAGCAGTTCTTC. Translation gives CASSLVPNRNPYNEQFF.

The chain carries TRBV7-2 and TRBJ2-7; 11 bases agree with TRBD2. Trimming took 3 bases from V and 7 from J; bases not matched to a gene: 5. The V gene's germline CDR1 is SGHTA and CDR2 FQGNSA. This CDR3 has 14 residues. In DNA, the CDR3 is TGTGCCAGCAGCTTTCTAGCGGGAGGCAGTGAGCAGTACTTC. It specifies CASSFLAGGSEQYF.

This chain uses TRBV7-2 with TRBJ1-3, with 8 bases aligning to TRBD1. The CDR3 covers 15 residues. The J segment lost 4 bases and the V segment lost 0 bases, leaving 2 bases of the junction unmatched. Germline V gene lookup returns CDR1 SGHTA and CDR2 FQGNSA. This CDR3 reads CASSLATGVGNTIYF. As DNA, the CDR3 is TGTGCCAGCAGCTTAGCGACAGGGGTCGGAAACACCATATATTTT. Filled out from reference TRBV7-2 and TRBJ1-3, the complete variable domain reads GAGVSQSPSNKVTEKGKDVELRCDPISGHTALYWYRQSLGQGLEFLIYFQGNSAPDKSGLPSDRFSAERTGGSVSTLTIQRTQQEDSAVYLCASSLATGVGNTIYFGEGSWLTVV.

The chain uses TRBV14 and TRBJ2-6; TRBD1 is a possible D gene (6 bases). The CDR3 is made up of 18 amino acids. Germline V gene sequence: CDR1 SGHDN, CDR2 FVKESK. Trimming removed 4 bases from V and 2 bases from J, with 18 bases in between. The CDR3, as DNA: TGTGCCAGCAGCCCCGTTCTCGGGACACGCGCTGGGGCCAACGTCCTGACTTTC. Translated, it gives CASSPVLGTRAGANVLTF. Looking up the rest from reference TRBV14 and TRBJ2-6 gives the full variable domain: EAGVTQFPSHSVIEKGQTVTLRCDPISGHDNLYWYRRVMGKEIKFLLHFVKESKQDESGMPNNRFLAERTGGTYSTLKVQPAELEDSGVYFCASSPVLGTRAGANVLTFGAGSRLTVL.

A word on this clone: This same CDR3 is encoded by further DNA sequences in the sample. This rearrangement joins TRBV5-1 to TRBJ2-3; 9 bases align to TRBD2. V trimming: 0 bases; J trimming: 5 bases; junction bases outside the gene matches: 4. The germline gives CDR1 SGHRS, CDR2 YFSETQ. This CDR3 comprises 15 residues. CDR3 residues: CASSLAGAGGDTQYF. The CDR3, as DNA: TGCGCCAGCAGCTTGGCCGGAGCGGGAGGAGATACGCAGTATTTT.

This chain links TRBV29-1 with TRBJ2-5; D may be TRBD2 (5 bases). The CDR3 is made up of 15 amino acids. The germline gives CDR1 SQVTM, CDR2 ANQGSEA. The V end was cut by 7 bases, the J end by 5 bases, with 23 bases between. CDR3 sequence: CSAGSGAGLGETQYF. The CDR3 region has the DNA TGCAGCGCGGGGTCGGGTGCCGGGTTAGGGGAGACCCAGTACTTC.

DNA of the CDR3: TGTGCCATCACCATAGCGTCGGGGCGAGCTAACTCCTACAATGAGCAGTTCTTC. Amino acids: CAITIASGRANSYNEQFF. The chain carries TRBV7-2 and TRBJ2-1, with D tentatively TRBD1 or TRBD2 (5 bases each). The ends were cut back, 10 bases at V and 0 bases at J, with 25 bases in the middle. CDR1 and CDR2 (germline): SGHTA, FQGNSA. The CDR3 runs 18 residues.

This chain joins TRBV7-2 and TRBJ1-2, with 11 bases fitting TRBD1. J was trimmed by 3 bases and V by 5 bases; bases with no gene match: 11. The CDR3 contains 17 residues. From germline, CDR1 is SGHTA and CDR2 FQGNSA. CDR3 DNA: TGTGCCAGCAGCCCGGGCGGGACAGGGGGAACCTACTATGGCTACACCTTC. Its protein is CASSPGGTGGTYYGYTF.